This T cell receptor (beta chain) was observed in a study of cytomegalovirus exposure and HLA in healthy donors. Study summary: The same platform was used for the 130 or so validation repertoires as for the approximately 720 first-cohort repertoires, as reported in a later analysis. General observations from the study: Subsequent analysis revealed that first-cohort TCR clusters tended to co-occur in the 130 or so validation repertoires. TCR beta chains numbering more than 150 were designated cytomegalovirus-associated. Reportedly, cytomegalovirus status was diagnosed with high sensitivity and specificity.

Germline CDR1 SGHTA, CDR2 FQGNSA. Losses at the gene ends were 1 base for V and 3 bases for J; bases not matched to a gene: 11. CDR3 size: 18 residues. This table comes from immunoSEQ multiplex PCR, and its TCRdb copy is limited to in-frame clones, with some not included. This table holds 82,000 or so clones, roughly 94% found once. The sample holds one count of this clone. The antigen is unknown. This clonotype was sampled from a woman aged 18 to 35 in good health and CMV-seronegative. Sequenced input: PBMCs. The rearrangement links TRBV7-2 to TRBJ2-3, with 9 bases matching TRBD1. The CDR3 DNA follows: TGTGCCAGCAGCTTAGACAGGGGGCTAGATTTTGGTACAGATACGCAGTATTTT. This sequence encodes CASSLDRGLDFGTDTQYF.